This entry features one TCR beta chain sequence. The sort gate was single viable CD3+CD4+CD8-CD45RO+ cells for memory CD4+ T cells. CMV serostatus came from serum IgG against pp150, pp28, p38, p52. This sample stems from a study of memory CD4+ T cells and cytomegalovirus serostatus. The CDR3 is made up of 16 amino acids. The V gene lost 2 bases and the J gene lost 2 bases, with 15 bases spanning the gap. Germline V gene sequence: CDR1 MNHEY, CDR2 SMNVEV (reference sequence). Per the authors' pipeline: Out-of-frame sequences were removed, leaving roughly 2.1 million distinct TCRbeta sequences. Here immunoSEQ multiplex PCR was the method, and the copy in TCRdb shows in-frame clones only, minus some. For V, J and clone size, that table is used; D and trimming come from the DNA. Of roughly 45,000 clones in the sample, about three quarters were seen once.

The chain combines TRBV27 with TRBJ1-1, with D unresolved. The sequenced sample consisted of memory CD4+ T cells from blood. The source of this sequence is an adult in good health and CMV-seronegative. As DNA, the CDR3 is TGTGCCAGCAGTTTAATTCGCGCGGCAGGCAACACTGAAGCTTTCTTT. It yields the protein CASSLIRAAGNTEAFF.